A single sample gave rise to the 25 T cell receptor beta chains below, sequenced in a study of vaccination effects on CD4 cells after COVID-19. No cognate antigen is known for these TCRs. TCRdb's table, derived via immunoSEQ multiplex PCR, lists solely in-frame clones and lacks some. The sample lists approximately 37,000 clones, just under 75% occurring once. Prior to sequencing, the ViraFEST assay stimulated PBMC with viral peptide pools, which expanded the antigen-specific CD4+ T cells. Following culture for nine to ten days, CD4+ T cells were isolated. According to PCR results, the person was infected with SARS-CoV-2 between March and December 2020. The specimen was CD4+ T cells from PBMCs cultured with a peptide pool, collected before COVID-19 vaccination. These TCRs come from a human donor who had a prior SARS-CoV-2 infection.

CDR3 DNA sequence: TGCGCCACCGACACCCTGGCCAGGGGATTCTACGAGCAGTACTTC. Translating it yields CATDTLARGFYEQYF. The chain employs TRBV10-1 and TRBJ2-7; D is possibly TRBD1 (6 bases). The germline gives CDR1 WNHNN, CDR2 SYGVQD (reference sequence). The CDR3 loop spans 15 amino acids. The V end lost 10 bases, the J end lost 3 bases, and 22 bases lay between the germline ends.

The sample holds one count of this clone. The chain links TRBV4-2 to TRBJ1-4, with D uncertain. Between the trimmed V and J ends, which lost 3 bases and 6 bases, there was a span of 14 bases. Germline CDR1 is LGHNA and CDR2 is YNFKEQ. The CDR3 loop spans 15 amino acids. The CDR3 loop is CASSHGVGTYEKLFF. The CDR3 DNA sequence: TGTGCCAGCAGCCACGGGGTCGGCACCTATGAAAAACTGTTTTTT.

The chain employs TRBV28 and TRBJ1-3; 9 positions agree with TRBD1. Trimming removed 5 bases from V and 0 bases from J; junction bases left unmatched: 5. The CDR3 loop spans 16 amino acids. Germline V gene data show CDR1 as MDHEN and CDR2 as SYDVKM. CDR3 sequence: CASSEDRGSSGNTIYF. The CDR3 DNA sequence: TGTGCCAGCAGTGAAGACAGGGGGAGCTCTGGAAACACCATATATTTT. Full variable domain (remainder filled in from reference TRBV28 and TRBJ1-3): DVKVTQSSRYLVKRTGEKVFLECVQDMDHENMFWYRQDPGLGLRLIYFSYDVKMKEKGDIPEGYSVSREKKERFSLILESASTNQTSMYLCASSEDRGSSGNTIYFGEGSWLTVV.

The chain is built from TRBV2 and TRBJ2-5, with unresolved D. This CDR3 has 11 residues. V lost 6 bases, J lost 1 base, and 3 bases lay in between. CDR1 is SNHLY, CDR2 FYNNEI, per germline. CDR3 loop: CASRGQETQYF. In nucleotides, the CDR3 is TGTGCCAGCAGGGGCCAAGAGACCCAGTACTTC.

This clone was observed a handful of times. The chain couples TRBV18 to TRBJ1-2, with D uncertain. The V gene's germline CDR1 is KGHSH and CDR2 LQKENI. V lost 4 bases to trimming and J lost 2 bases, with 11 bases between them. This CDR3 has 14 amino acids. The CDR3 region has the DNA TGTGCCAGCTCACTCCTCCCGGGGAACTATGGCTACACCTTC. This translates into CASSLLPGNYGYTF.

The chain couples TRBV20-1 to TRBJ2-5, with D hard to call. CDR1 DFQATT and CDR2 SNEGSKA come from the germline V gene (reference sequence). The CDR3 covers 13 residues. The V gene lost 3 bases and the J gene lost 5 bases, with 13 bases spanning the gap. CDR3 DNA sequence: TGCAGTGCTAGTCCTGGGCTGGGGGAGACCCAGTACTTC. It specifies CSASPGLGETQYF.

The chain carries TRBV5-1 and TRBJ1-3; no clear D gene. V was pared by 0 bases and J by 1 base, with 5 bases between. Germline values: CDR1 SGHRS, CDR2 YFSETQ. The CDR3 runs to 14 residues. The CDR3 spells CASSLAGSGNTIYF. CDR3 coding DNA: TGCGCCAGCAGCTTGGCCGGTTCTGGAAACACCATATATTTT.

The chain recombines TRBV7-2 with TRBJ1-1, with D perhaps matching TRBD1 (5 bases). This CDR3 contains 16 residues. V was pared by 1 base and J by 8 bases, with 20 bases between. The V gene's germline CDR1 is SGHTA and CDR2 FQGNSA. The CDR3 here is CASSLDGTPLSPEAFF. DNA of the CDR3: TGTGCCAGCAGCTTAGACGGGACCCCCCTGTCTCCCGAAGCTTTCTTT.

The chain employs TRBV12-3 or TRBV12-4 and TRBJ2-3; D is unresolved. The CDR3 totals 13 residues. V lost 2 bases, J lost 5 bases, and 8 bases lay in between. The CDR3 here is CASSLTLRDTQYF. In DNA, the CDR3 is TGTGCCAGCAGTTTAACACTTCGAGATACGCAGTATTTT.

CDR3 in DNA: TGTGCCAGCAGTTACGCGATTTACCCCCACGAGCAGTACTTC. Translation: CASSYAIYPHEQYF. The rearrangement uses TRBV6-6 and TRBJ2-7, with D uncertain. Germline CDR1 and CDR2: MNHNY and SVGAGI (reference sequence). The CDR3 spans 14 residues. Trimming stripped 2 bases from V and 5 bases from J, with 13 bases between.

The J gene is TRBJ2-1, the V gene TRBV5-4; 11 nucleotides line up with TRBD1. This CDR3 contains 15 residues. Germline CDR1 SGHNT, CDR2 YYREEE (reference sequence). J gave up 6 bases and V 1 base, and 3 bases lay outside the gene matches. The CDR3 sequence: CASSLLGQGVNEQFF. The CDR3 DNA is TGTGCCAGCAGCTTGTTGGGACAGGGGGTCAATGAGCAGTTCTTC.

The chain is built from TRBV5-1 and TRBJ2-7; the D is unclear. The CDR3 extends over 14 amino acids. Germline-derived CDR1 and CDR2 are SGHRS and YFSETQ. V lost 3 bases to trimming and J lost 5 bases, with 15 bases between them. DNA for the CDR3: TGCGCCAGCAGCTCCCTCCCTCCCACCGACGAGCAGTACTTC. It yields the protein CASSSLPPTDEQYF.

The chain uses TRBV5-1 and TRBJ2-7, with a possible D match to TRBD1 (7 bases). Germline V gene lookup returns CDR1 SGHRS and CDR2 YFSETQ. V was shortened by 4 bases and J by 1 base, with 15 bases between the two germline ends. The CDR3 totals 15 residues. CDR3 loop: CASSPGGSGSYEQYF. The CDR3 bases are TGCGCCAGCAGCCCAGGGGGGTCTGGGTCCTACGAGCAGTACTTC. Variable domain in full (rest from reference TRBV5-1 and TRBJ2-7): KAGVTQTPRYLIKTRGQQVTLSCSPISGHRSVSWYQQTPGQGLQFLFEYFSETQRNKGNFPGRFSGRQFSNSRSEMNVSTLELGDSALYLCASSPGGSGSYEQYFGPGTRLTVT.

The chain recombines TRBV5-6 with TRBJ1-5; D is undetermined. CDR1 SGHDT and CDR2 YYEEEE come from the germline V gene. V was shortened by 1 base and J by 7 bases, with 9 bases between the two germline ends. This CDR3 is built from 13 residues. The CDR3: CASSLQGLQPQHF. CDR3 coding DNA: TGTGCCAGCAGCTTGCAAGGGCTCCAGCCCCAGCATTTT. Variable domain in full (rest from reference TRBV5-6 and TRBJ1-5): DAGVTQSPTHLIKTRGQQVTLRCSPKSGHDTVSWYQQALGQGPQFIFQYYEEEERQRGNFPDRFSGHQFPNYSSELNVNALLLGDSALYLCASSLQGLQPQHFGDGTRLSIL.

This clone appeared a single time. The DNA of the CDR3 is TGCGCCAGCAGCTTCTCTCGGAATGAAAAACTGTTTTTT. Residues: CASSFSRNEKLFF. This chain joins TRBV5-1 and TRBJ1-4; D not resolved. The CDR3 has 13 residues. CDR1 is SGHRS and CDR2 is YFSETQ in the germline V gene. Trimming removed 2 bases from V and 5 bases from J, with 7 bases in between.

V is TRBV29-1 and J is TRBJ1-2; 9 positions match TRBD1. The germline gives CDR1 SQVTM, CDR2 ANQGSEA. The V segment lost 0 bases and the J segment 3 bases; nucleotides outside the gene matches: 8. The CDR3 spans 16 residues. CDR3 in DNA: TGCAGCGTTGAAGATCCCCGACAGGGGGTACACTATGGCTACACCTTC. Protein product: CSVEDPRQGVHYGYTF.

This clone came up a few times. The chain employs TRBV7-2 and TRBJ1-2, with D unresolved. Trimming left V 7 bases short and J 3 bases short, with 15 bases between. The CDR3 extends over 14 amino acids. Per the germline V gene, CDR1 is SGHTA and CDR2 is FQGNSA. The CDR3 DNA sequence: TGTGCCAGCACCTCCACGCGGCAGTACTATGGCTACACCTTC. Protein sequence: CASTSTRQYYGYTF.

The V call is TRBV5-4, the J call TRBJ2-2, with D possibly TRBD1 on 6 matching bases. Germline-derived CDR1 and CDR2 are SGHNT and YYREEE (reference sequence). The CDR3 has 14 residues. Trimming pared 0 bases from V and 3 bases from J, leaving 6 bases between. CDR3 loop: CASSLGQDTGELFF. In nucleotides, the CDR3 is TGTGCCAGCAGCTTGGGACAGGACACCGGGGAGCTGTTTTTT.

This rearrangement joins TRBV4-2 to TRBJ2-7, with a tentative D call TRBD2 (6 bases). The V end lost 3 bases, the J end lost 3 bases, and 18 bases lay between the germline ends. Germline CDR1 LGHNA, CDR2 YNFKEQ. The CDR3 consists of 16 residues. The CDR3 nucleotides read TGTGCCAGCAGCCAGGGTTATAGCGGAGATTACTACGAGCAGTACTTC. Residues: CASSQGYSGDYYEQYF.

This chain joins TRBV3-1 (or the pseudogene TRBV3-2) and TRBJ1-6; D not certain. V lost 2 bases, J lost 9 bases, and 5 bases lay in between. The germline CDR1 and CDR2 sequences are LGHDT and YNNKEL (reference sequence). The CDR3 totals 12 residues. The CDR3 DNA follows: TGTGCCAGCAGCCAACAGCCTTCACCCCTCCACTTT. This encodes CASSQQPSPLHF.

The CDR3 DNA reads as TGTGCCAGCAGCTTAAGTTTTTGGACAGTGGGCTATGGCTACACCTTC. This codes for CASSLSFWTVGYGYTF. The chain combines TRBV7-2 with TRBJ1-2; D is possibly TRBD1 (6 bases). Germline CDR1 reads SGHTA; CDR2 reads FQGNSA. There are 16 residues in the CDR3. Trimming cost V 2 bases and J 4 bases, with 17 bases left between them.

The rearrangement joins TRBV19 to TRBJ2-1; 7 nucleotides agree with TRBD1. This CDR3 contains 15 residues. Trimming removed 6 bases from V and 3 bases from J; junction bases left unmatched: 8. Germline CDR1 reads LNHDA; CDR2 reads SQIVND (reference sequence). CDR3 sequence: CASSEDRRNYNEQFF. CDR3 DNA: TGTGCCAGTAGCGAGGACAGGAGAAACTACAATGAGCAGTTCTTC.

With regard to this clone: One junction end does not reproduce the germline sequence, and a read error may be involved. The rearrangement uses TRBV2 and TRBJ2-1; D gene uncertain. The CDR3 loop spans 11 amino acids. The V gene's germline CDR1 is SNHLY and CDR2 FYNNEI. The CDR3 protein is CASSADFQGIF. As DNA, the CDR3 is TGTGCCAGCAGTGCAGATTTCCAAGGGATCTTC.

V is TRBV2 and J is TRBJ1-6, with 7 nucleotides matching TRBD1. This CDR3 is built from 16 residues. The germline CDR1 and CDR2 sequences are SNHLY and FYNNEI. The junction had 16 bases not matched to a gene; V was cut back by 8 bases and J by 9 bases. The DNA for the CDR3 is TGTGCCAGCGGCATCGGGACAGATTACGAATTTTCACCCCTCCACTTT. This codes for CASGIGTDYEFSPLHF.

The chain has TRBV5-4 and TRBJ2-6; D possibly corresponds to TRBD2 (5 bases). This CDR3 has 15 amino acids. Germline loops: CDR1 SGHNT, CDR2 YYREEE (reference sequence). The V end lost 4 bases, the J end lost 4 bases, and 12 bases lay between the germline ends. DNA for the CDR3: TGTGCCAGCAGCCCCACCCGGAGGGGGGCCAACGTCCTGACTTTC. Its translation is CASSPTRRGANVLTF. Full variable domain (remainder filled in from reference TRBV5-4 and TRBJ2-6): ETGVTQSPTHLIKTRGQQVTLRCSSQSGHNTVSWYQQALGQGPQFIFQYYREEENGRGNFPPRFSGLQFPNYSSELNVNALELDDSALYLCASSPTRRGANVLTFGAGSRLTVL.